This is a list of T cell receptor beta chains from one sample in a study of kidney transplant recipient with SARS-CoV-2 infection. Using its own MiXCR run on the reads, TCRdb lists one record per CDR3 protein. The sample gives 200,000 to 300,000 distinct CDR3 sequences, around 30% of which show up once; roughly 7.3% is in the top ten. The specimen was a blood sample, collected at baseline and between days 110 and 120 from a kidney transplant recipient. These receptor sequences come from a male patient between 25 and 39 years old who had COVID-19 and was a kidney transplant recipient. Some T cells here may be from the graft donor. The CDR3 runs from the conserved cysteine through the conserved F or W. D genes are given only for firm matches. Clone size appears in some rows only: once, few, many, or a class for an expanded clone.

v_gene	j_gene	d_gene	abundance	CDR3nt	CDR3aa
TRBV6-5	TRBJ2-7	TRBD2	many	TGTGCCAGCAGTATACGGCAGCCTGGGACTAGCGGGAGGCCCTACGAGCAGTACTTC	CASSIRQPGTSGRPYEQYF
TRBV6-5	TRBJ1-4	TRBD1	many	TGTGCCAGCGCGAGACCTACAGGGGGGAGTGAAAAACTGTTTTTT	CASARPTGGSEKLFF
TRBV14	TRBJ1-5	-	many	TGTGCCAGCAGCCAAGCTAGGGAGCAGCCCCAGCATTTT	CASSQAREQPQHF
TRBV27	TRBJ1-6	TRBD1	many	TGTGCCAGCAGCGACAGGGGGCGGAATTCACCCCTCCACTTT	CASSDRGRNSPLHF
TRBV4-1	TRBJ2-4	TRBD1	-	TGCGCCAGCAGCCAGGGAGAAGGGGGCCGTAACATTCAGTACTTC	CASSQGEGGRNIQYF
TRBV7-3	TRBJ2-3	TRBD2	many	TGTGCCAGCAGCTCGACTAGCGGGGTGACAGATACGCAGTATTTT	CASSSTSGVTDTQYF
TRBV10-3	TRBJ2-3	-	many	TGTGCCATCAGTGAGTCCGACATTAGGAGCACAGATACGCAGTATTTT	CAISESDIRSTDTQYF
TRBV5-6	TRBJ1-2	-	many	TGTGCCAGCCGTCACGGCAATAGTCGAAAGACCTATGGCTACACCTTC	CASRHGNSRKTYGYTF
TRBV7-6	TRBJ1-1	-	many	TGTGCCAGCAGCTTGGAGGGGGATCACACTGAAGCTTTCTTT	CASSLEGDHTEAFF
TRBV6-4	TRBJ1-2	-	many	TGTGCCAGCAGTACGAGGCCCTCACACGGAAAGACCTATGGCTACACCTTC	CASSTRPSHGKTYGYTF
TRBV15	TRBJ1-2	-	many	TGTGCCACCAGCGCGGTTGTAAGGTGTGGAAAGACCTATGGCTACACCTTC	CATSAVVRCGKTYGYTF
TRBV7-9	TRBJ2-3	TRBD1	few	TGTGCCAGCAGCCCGAGGACAGGGGTAGCTCCAGATACGCAGTATTTT	CASSPRTGVAPDTQYF
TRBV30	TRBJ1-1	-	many	TGTGCCTGGAGCGAACTGACAGGTATGAACACTGAAGCTTTCTTT	CAWSELTGMNTEAFF
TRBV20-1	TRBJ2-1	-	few	TGCAGTGCTTCTACTAGGAGCGTCTCCTACAATGAGCAGTTCTTC	CSASTRSVSYNEQFF
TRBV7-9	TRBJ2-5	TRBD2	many	TGTGCCAGCAGCCCCCTGGGAGGGACCGAGACCCAGTACTTC	CASSPLGGTETQYF
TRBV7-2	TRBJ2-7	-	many	TGTGCCAGCAGTTACTTAATTAGCTCCTACGAGCAGTACTTC	CASSYLISSYEQYF
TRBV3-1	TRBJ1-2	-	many	TGTGCCAGCAGCGCACGGTTCACCCTTCGAAAGACCTATGGCTACACCTTC	CASSARFTLRKTYGYTF
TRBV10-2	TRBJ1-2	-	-	TGCGCCAGCAGTGTACCTTACACTTCTAGAAAGACCTATGGCTACACCTTC	CASSVPYTSRKTYGYTF
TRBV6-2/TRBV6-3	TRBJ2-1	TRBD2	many	TGTGCCAGCAGTTACGTGTCCGGTGTTAGCGGGAGGGCCTTAGTGAGGAATGAGCAGTTCTTC	CASSYVSGVSGRALVRNEQFF
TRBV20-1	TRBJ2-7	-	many	TGCAGTGCTAGAGCGGACTACGAGCAGTACTTC	CSARADYEQYF
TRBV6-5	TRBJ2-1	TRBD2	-	TGTGCCAGCAGTCACGGGACTAGCGGGAGAACCTACAATGAGCAGTTCTTC	CASSHGTSGRTYNEQFF
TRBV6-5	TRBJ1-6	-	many	TGTGCCAGCAGCGATCGATACTCACCCCTCCACTTT	CASSDRYSPLHF
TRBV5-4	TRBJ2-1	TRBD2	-	TGTGCCAGCAGCTTAGGGACTAGGCGGGGTGGTGAGCAGTTCTTC	CASSLGTRRGGEQFF
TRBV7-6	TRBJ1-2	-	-	TGTGCCAGCAGCAACGTCCATGAATCTCGAGAGACCTATGGCTACACCTTC	CASSNVHESRETYGYTF
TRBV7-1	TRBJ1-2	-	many	TGTGCCAGCAGCACCCATATTCACGAGGGAAAGACCTATGGCTACACCTTC	CASSTHIHEGKTYGYTF
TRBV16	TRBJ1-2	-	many	TGTGCCAGCAGCCTGAACTCGGTCGTTAGAAAGACCTATGGCTACACCTTC	CASSLNSVVRKTYGYTF
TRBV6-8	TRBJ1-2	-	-	TGTGCCAGCAGTCGGGTAGTACGCTCTAGAAGGACCTATGGCTACACCTTC	CASSRVVRSRRTYGYTF
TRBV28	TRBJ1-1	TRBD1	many	TGTGCCAGCAGTTTAAGAGACAGGGTCACTGAAGCTTTCTTT	CASSLRDRVTEAFF